A single T cell receptor (beta chain) is shown here with its context. This clone turned up a few times. Its recognized antigen is unknown. No much larger clonotype is one base removed from it; base qualities were not supplied. These data belong to a study of blood T cell repertoires in COVID-19 (TCRdb year 2020). In terms of the full investigation: Samples from collaborators originated in the United States, Italy and Spain and spanned both the acute and convalescent phases of COVID-19. Where HLA class I and class II types were available, the types were taken from metadata supplied by the sample provider, not from assay-based typing. The dataset comprised deeply sampled blood TCRbeta repertoires from subjects exposed to, actively infected with, or recovered from COVID-19. Nearly every sample came with metadata listing a de-identified subject ID, COVID-19 status, age in years and sex. The repertoires were released in a freely available public database intended as a resource for research on the immune response to SARS-CoV-2. The material from the prospective study consisted of cDNA or gDNA derived from T cells, B-cell-depleted T cells, or PBMCs. The samples were drawn from two sources: the first 160 participants of the ongoing ImmuneRACE study, and 1,200 or so subjects contributed by 6 global collaborators. Summary of the overall study and its limitations: Clinical and demographic metadata were provided uncurated, with the amount varying by source and participant.

Each collaborating institution followed its own protocols to collect whole blood in K2EDTA tubes. For TCRbeta analysis, collaborators shipped samples in one of three forms: frozen whole blood, isolated PBMCs, or DNA extracted from either of those sample types. CDR1 and CDR2 (SGHTA, FQGNSA) derive from the germline V gene. CDR3 length: 15 amino acids, cysteine to phenylalanine. Only CDR3 DNA remains: 45 bases, in frame from the first base. The germline ends are 17 bases apart after V is trimmed by 1 base and J by 10 bases. TCRbeta CDR3 regions were amplified from genomic DNA using the immunoSEQ Assay, a bias-controlled multiplex PCR. In the paper's pipeline: The number of nucleated cells in each sample was estimated by amplification of reference gene primers within the assay. To quantify the absolute abundance of each unique TCRbeta CDR3 rearrangement, sequence reads were collapsed and filtered. For each sample, productive Simpson clonality was calculated as the square root of Simpson's diversity index over productive rearrangements. TCRdb's version of the immuneACCESS table is confined to in-frame rearrangements and falls short of the full clone set. An unresolved V gene accounts for under half of the shortfall where checked; the remainder is of unknown origin. V, J and clone size reflect that table, while D and trimming were determined from the DNA. In all, the sample holds under 150,000 clones, and approximately 84% of those were seen once. In total, the top ten clones hold around 7.5% of the sample.

The clonotype originates from a man between 65 and 85 years old with active or convalescent COVID-19. Sequenced sample: peripheral blood. The V gene is TRBV7-2 and the J gene is TRBJ2-1; TRBD2 is perhaps the D gene, given 6 matching bases. The DNA sequence follows: TGTGCCAGCAGCTTAGAGGGATCGGCGGGACGGGAGCAGTTCTTC. This translates into CASSLEGSAGREQFF.